Shown below are 23 T cell receptor beta chains from a single sample sequenced in a study of cytotoxic CD8 clonotypes in ibrutinib-treated CLL. The repertoire was sequenced with immunoSEQ multiplex PCR; TCRdb's copy has only in-frame clones and lacks some. The data contain 150,000 or so clones, around 84% of them seen just once; the ten biggest clones take up 7.5% to 8%. The material was PBMCs, obtained after 36 months of ibrutinib treatment. The receptor source for this set is a human donor with chronic lymphocytic leukemia.

V gene TRBV30 combines with J gene TRBJ2-2, with 11 bases identical to TRBD2. V dropped 3 bases and J dropped 3; count of bases not matched to a gene: 3. The germline CDR1 and CDR2 sequences are GTSNPN and SVGIG (reference sequence). The length of the CDR3 is 15 residues. The CDR3 bases are TGTGCCTGGAGAGTAGCGGGAGGGGACACCGGGGAGCTGTTTTTT. Encoded protein: CAWRVAGGDTGELFF.

The sample holds a few counts of this clone. The rearrangement uses TRBV11-3 and TRBJ2-2; a weak D match, TRBD1 (5 bases). V was clipped by 6 bases and J by 5 bases, with 13 bases between them. The CDR3 sequence is 14 residues long. Germline-derived CDR1 and CDR2 are SGHNT and YENEEA. CDR3 sequence: CASRSAGNTGELFF. The CDR3 DNA sequence: TGTGCCAGCAGATCCGCAGGGAATACCGGGGAGCTGTTTTTT.

The chain couples TRBV5-1 to TRBJ2-7; D may be TRBD1 or TRBD2 (5 bases each). Trimming took 0 bases from V and 3 from J, leaving 10 bases between them. Looked up from germline, CDR1 is SGHRS and CDR2 is YFSETQ. The CDR3 loop spans 14 amino acids. The CDR3 region has the DNA TGCGCCAGCAGCTTGGGGGACGGCAACTACGAGCAGTACTTC. Encoded protein: CASSLGDGNYEQYF.

V gene TRBV19 combines with J gene TRBJ2-1; 9 bases match TRBD2. V lost 5 bases to trimming and J lost 4 bases; unmatched junction nucleotides: 0. This CDR3 is 13 amino acids long. Per germline, CDR1 LNHDA and CDR2 SQIVND (reference sequence). CDR3: CASSLAGYNEQFF. CDR3 DNA sequence: TGTGCCAGTAGTCTAGCGGGATACAATGAGCAGTTCTTC.

This chain uses TRBV5-1 with TRBJ1-2; possibly TRBD1 for D (6 bases). V lost 0 bases to trimming and J lost 4 bases, with 7 bases between them. The CDR3 covers 13 residues. Germline-derived CDR1 and CDR2 are SGHRS and YFSETQ. CDR3: CASSLDRVYGYTF. CDR3 DNA sequence: TGCGCCAGCAGCTTGGACAGGGTCTATGGCTACACCTTC.

The chain recombines TRBV10-2 with TRBJ2-2, with 8 bases fitting TRBD2. The CDR3 has 17 amino acids. V shed 0 bases, J shed 1 base, and the junction held 4 bases outside the gene matches. In germline, CDR1 is WSHSY, CDR2 SAAADI. The CDR3 bases are TGCGCCAGCAGTGAGTCGAGACTAGCGAGGAACACCGGGGAGCTGTTTTTT. Protein: CASSESRLARNTGELFF.

The V and J genes are TRBV19 and TRBJ1-2; D unclear. CDR1 and CDR2 from the germline V gene are LNHDA and SQIVND (reference sequence). Trimming took off 1 base at V and 7 bases at J, with 16 bases between the two ends. The CDR3 is made up of 15 amino acids. The CDR3 DNA sequence: TGTGCCAGTAGTATAGGGGTTGGCGCGAGCTTTGGCTACACCTTC. This sequence encodes CASSIGVGASFGYTF.

The chain links TRBV5-1 to TRBJ1-3; unclear D gene. The CDR3 has 15 residues. Germline CDR1 is SGHRS and CDR2 is YFSETQ. With 3 bases removed from V and 0 bases from J, the gap between germline ends came to 10 bases. The CDR3 spells CASSSGVLSGNTIYF. DNA of the CDR3: TGCGCCAGCAGCTCAGGTGTACTCTCTGGAAACACCATATATTTT.

The chain combines TRBV28 with TRBJ1-1; D is ambiguous. This CDR3 contains 15 residues. Germline V lookup: CDR1 MDHEN, CDR2 SYDVKM. The V end lost 5 bases, the J end lost 4 bases, and 17 bases lay between the germline ends. CDR3 sequence: CASSHLAFPGTEAFF. The CDR3 DNA reads as TGTGCCAGCAGTCATTTGGCTTTCCCGGGCACTGAAGCTTTCTTT.

This chain joins TRBV9 and TRBJ2-5; 13 nucleotides match TRBD2. The V gene's germline CDR1 is SGDLS and CDR2 YYNGEE. CDR3 length equals 17 residues. V shed 2 bases and J 5 bases; nucleotides not matched to a gene: 9. The CDR3 loop reads CASSVGGTSGTGETQYF. The CDR3 bases are TGTGCCAGCAGCGTTGGTGGGACTAGCGGGACGGGGGAGACCCAGTACTTC.

This chain connects TRBV18 to TRBJ1-1, with D uncertain. The CDR3 length is 13 residues. Per the germline V gene, CDR1 is KGHSH and CDR2 is LQKENI. Trimming took off 3 bases at V and 4 bases at J, with 9 bases between the two ends. The CDR3 nucleotides are TGTGCCAGCTCACCTAGTAGGAGCACTGAAGCTTTCTTT. This codes for CASSPSRSTEAFF. The variable domain in full, completed from reference TRBV18 and TRBJ1-1, reads NAGVMQNPRHLVRRRGQEARLRCSPMKGHSHVYWYRQLPEEGLKFMVYLQKENIIDESGMPKERFSAEFPKEGPSILRIQQVVRGDSAAYFCASSPSRSTEAFFGQGTRLTVV.

The gene calls are TRBV27 and TRBJ1-2, with no clear D. There are 13 residues in the CDR3. The V gene's germline CDR1 is MNHEY and CDR2 SMNVEV (reference sequence). V was pared by 8 bases and J by 3 bases, with 13 bases between. The CDR3 DNA is TGTGCCAGCTTCTCGGTGGGAGACTATGGCTACACCTTC. It specifies CASFSVGDYGYTF.

The chain has TRBV7-9 and TRBJ2-7; TRBD1 matches at 10 bases. The germline CDR1 and CDR2 sequences are SEHNR and FQNEAQ (reference sequence). The V segment lost 4 bases and the J segment 2 bases; nucleotides outside the gene matches: 5. CDR3 length: 15 residues. The CDR3: CASSYRDRGTYEQYF. In DNA form, the CDR3 reads TGTGCCAGCAGCTATAGGGACAGGGGCACCTACGAGCAGTACTTC.

This clone has just a few counts. V and J are TRBV15 and TRBJ2-3; 7 bases map to TRBD1. The CDR3 extends over 15 amino acids. Losses at the gene ends were 3 bases for V and 2 bases for J; bases not matched to a gene: 5. Germline loops: CDR1 LNHNV, CDR2 YYDKDF (reference sequence). CDR3 coding DNA: TGTGCCACCAGCAGCAGGGACAGAATCACAGATACGCAGTATTTT. The encoded protein is CATSSRDRITDTQYF.

The chain joins TRBV30 to TRBJ1-1; the D gene is possibly TRBD1 (5 bases). Trimming left V 0 bases short and J 5 bases short, with 13 bases between. Germline V lookup: CDR1 GTSNPN, CDR2 SVGIG (reference sequence). The CDR3 is 14 residues long. The CDR3 loop is CAWSVQVGGTEAFF. The CDR3 DNA reads as TGTGCCTGGAGTGTACAGGTGGGGGGGACTGAAGCTTTCTTT.

The genes are TRBV5-1 and TRBJ1-3, with D unclear. This CDR3 has 14 amino acids. V was clipped by 1 base and J by 2 bases, with 7 bases between them. Germline CDR1 SGHRS, CDR2 YFSETQ. In nucleotides, the CDR3 is TGCGCCAGCAGCTTGAGGGCCCCTGGAAACACCATATATTTT. This sequence encodes CASSLRAPGNTIYF.

V gene TRBV18 combines with J gene TRBJ2-1; no clear D. The CDR3 runs to 13 residues. The germline gives CDR1 KGHSH, CDR2 LQKENI. The germline V and J ends were trimmed by 4 bases and 4 bases, with 8 bases remaining between them. For the CDR3, the DNA is TGTGCCAGCTCACAAACACCTTACAATGAGCAGTTCTTC. Protein product: CASSQTPYNEQFF.

The chain couples TRBV7-6 to TRBJ1-1, with 7 bases that match TRBD1. Per germline, CDR1 SGHVS and CDR2 FNYEAQ. The CDR3 is 17 amino acids. V lost 5 bases to trimming and J lost 0 bases; unmatched junction nucleotides: 12. The CDR3 DNA reads as TGTGCCAGCAGCCCCGGACAGGATCGCGTATTGAACACTGAAGCTTTCTTT. As protein: CASSPGQDRVLNTEAFF. Filled out from reference TRBV7-6 and TRBJ1-1, the complete variable domain reads GAGVSQSPRYKVTKRGQDVALRCDPISGHVSLYWYRQALGQGPEFLTYFNYEAQQDKSGLPNDRFSAERPEGSISTLTIQRTEQRDSAMYRCASSPGQDRVLNTEAFFGQGTRLTVV.

The chain combines TRBV11-2 with TRBJ2-7; D remains ambiguous. Looked up from germline, CDR1 is SGHAT and CDR2 is FQNNGV. V gave up 5 bases and J gave up 3 bases, with 8 bases separating them. The CDR3 extends over 12 amino acids. CDR3 in DNA: TGTGCCAGCAGCCAGAATATCTACGAGCAGTACTTC. Protein product: CASSQNIYEQYF.

This clone was detected only once. As DNA, the CDR3 is TGTGCCAGCAGAAGAACGAACACTGAAGCTTTCTTT. Translated, it gives CASRRTNTEAFF. The chain has TRBV27 and TRBJ1-1; D not resolved. The CDR3 length is 12 residues. The germline CDR1 and CDR2 sequences are MNHEY and SMNVEV (reference sequence). Trimming removed 6 bases at V and 1 base at J, with 6 bases between.

The chain has TRBV7-9 and TRBJ1-1; D is uncertain. The CDR3 runs to 14 residues. Germline V gene data show CDR1 as SEHNR and CDR2 as FQNEAQ (reference sequence). The V end lost 7 bases, the J end lost 1 base, and 13 bases lay between the germline ends. The CDR3 is CASTLRAGNTEAFF. CDR3 nucleotides: TGTGCCAGCACCCTTAGAGCAGGGAACACTGAAGCTTTCTTT.

The chain joins TRBV14 to TRBJ2-7; 9 bases match TRBD1. The CDR3 extends over 13 amino acids. V lost 5 bases, J lost 7 bases, and 6 bases stayed unmatched. The germline gives CDR1 SGHDN, CDR2 FVKESK. CDR3 DNA: TGTGCCAGCAGCTCCGGGACAGGGAAGGAGCAGTACTTC. This codes for CASSSGTGKEQYF. Drawing the rest from reference TRBV14 and TRBJ2-7, the complete variable domain is EAGVTQFPSHSVIEKGQTVTLRCDPISGHDNLYWYRRVMGKEIKFLLHFVKESKQDESGMPNNRFLAERTGGTYSTLKVQPAELEDSGVYFCASSSGTGKEQYFGPGTRLTVT.

The rearrangement uses TRBV7-9 and TRBJ2-1; D not resolved. CDR3 size: 14 residues. Trimming stripped 0 bases from V and 10 bases from J, with 13 bases between. CDR1 SEHNR and CDR2 FQNEAQ come from the germline V gene (reference sequence). The CDR3 DNA reads TGTGCCAGCAGCTTAGCCTCGGGCCGCCAGGAGCAGTTCTTC. Translation gives CASSLASGRQEQFF.